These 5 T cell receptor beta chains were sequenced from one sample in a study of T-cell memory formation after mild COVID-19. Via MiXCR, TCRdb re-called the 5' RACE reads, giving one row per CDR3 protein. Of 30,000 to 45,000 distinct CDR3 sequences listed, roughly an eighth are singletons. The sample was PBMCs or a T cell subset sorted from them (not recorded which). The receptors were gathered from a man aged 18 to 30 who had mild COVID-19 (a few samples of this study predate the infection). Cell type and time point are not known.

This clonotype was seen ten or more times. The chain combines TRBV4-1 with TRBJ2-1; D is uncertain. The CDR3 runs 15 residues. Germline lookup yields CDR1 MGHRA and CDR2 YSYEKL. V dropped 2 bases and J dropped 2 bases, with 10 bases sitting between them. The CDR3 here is CASSQRVVAYNEQFF. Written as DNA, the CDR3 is TGCGCCAGCAGCCAAAGGGTAGTTGCCTACAATGAGCAGTTCTTC.

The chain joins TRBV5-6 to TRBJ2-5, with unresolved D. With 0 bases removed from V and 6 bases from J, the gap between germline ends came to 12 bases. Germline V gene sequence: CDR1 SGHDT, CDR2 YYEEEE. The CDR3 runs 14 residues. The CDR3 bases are TGTGCCAGCAGCTTGGACGGCCAGCTACAGACCCAGTACTTC. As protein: CASSLDGQLQTQYF.

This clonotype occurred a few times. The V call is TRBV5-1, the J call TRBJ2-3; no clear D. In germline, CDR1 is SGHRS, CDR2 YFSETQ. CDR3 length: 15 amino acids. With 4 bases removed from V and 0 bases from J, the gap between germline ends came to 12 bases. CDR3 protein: CASSLERTSTDTQYF. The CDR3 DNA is TGCGCCAGCAGCCTCGAGCGCACCAGCACAGATACGCAGTATTTT.

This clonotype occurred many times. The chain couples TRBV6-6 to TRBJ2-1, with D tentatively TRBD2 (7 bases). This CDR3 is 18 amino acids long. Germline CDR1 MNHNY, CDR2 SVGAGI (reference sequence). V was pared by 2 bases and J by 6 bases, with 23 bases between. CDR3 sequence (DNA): TGTGCCAGCAGTTACCGGAACGCGCGGGGGCCCATGAGCAATGAGCAGTTCTTC. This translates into CASSYRNARGPMSNEQFF.

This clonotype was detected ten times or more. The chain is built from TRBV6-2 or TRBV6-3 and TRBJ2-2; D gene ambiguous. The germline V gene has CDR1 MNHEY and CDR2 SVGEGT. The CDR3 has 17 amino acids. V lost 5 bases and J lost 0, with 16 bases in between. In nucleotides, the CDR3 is TGTGCCAGCAGTCCACGCCCTCACAAGACGAACACCGGGGAGCTGTTTTTT. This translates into CASSPRPHKTNTGELFF.